This T cell receptor (beta chain) was captured in a study of shared clonotypes between healthy human individuals. Study-wide background: The cohort had a couple of women and three men, ages 18 to 49.

Produced via immunoSEQ multiplex PCR; TCRdb's table is partial and in-frame only. Counted here are some 980,000 clones, approximately 80% occurring once; the ten biggest clones make up 1.5%. The CDR3 covers 16 residues. Germline V CDR1 and CDR2: KGHSH, LQKENI. V lost 4 bases and J lost 4, with 19 bases in between. The sequenced sample was memory CD4+ T cells sorted from blood. Indicated subset: CD45RA-negative fraction. The TCR was taken from a man aged 18 to 35 in good health. The chain couples TRBV18 to TRBJ1-2; D uncertain. The CDR3 DNA sequence: TGTGCCAGCTCACGGCAGAACTCCGGTCTTAGCTATGGCTACACCTTC. Translated: CASSRQNSGLSYGYTF.